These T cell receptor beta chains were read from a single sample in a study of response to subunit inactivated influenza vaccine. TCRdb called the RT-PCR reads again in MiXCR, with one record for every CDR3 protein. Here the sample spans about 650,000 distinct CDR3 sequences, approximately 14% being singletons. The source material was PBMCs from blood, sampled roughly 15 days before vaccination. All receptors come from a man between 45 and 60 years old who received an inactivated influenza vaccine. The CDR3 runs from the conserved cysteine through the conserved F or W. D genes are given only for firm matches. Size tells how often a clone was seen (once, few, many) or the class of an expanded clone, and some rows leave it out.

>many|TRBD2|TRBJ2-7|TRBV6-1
TGTGCCAGCAGACCTAGCGGGAGCTCTTACGAGCAGTACTTC
CASRPSGSSYEQYF
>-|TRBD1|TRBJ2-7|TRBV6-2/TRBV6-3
TGTGCCAGCACCGATCCCGGGACAGGCGTACTAGGAGGGCAGTACTTC
CASTDPGTGVLGGQYF
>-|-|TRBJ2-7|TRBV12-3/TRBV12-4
TGTGCCAGCTCCCATCTAGACCAGACCGAGCAGTACTTC
CASSHLDQTEQYF
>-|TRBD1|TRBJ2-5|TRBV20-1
TGCAGTGAACTCCGGGACAGGGGTTTTAGAGAGACCCAGTACTTC
CSELRDRGFRETQYF
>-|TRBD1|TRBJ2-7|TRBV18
TGTGCCAGCTCGGTGACAGGGGTGTACGAGCAGTACTTC
CASSVTGVYEQYF
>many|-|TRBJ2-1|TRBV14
TGTGCCAGCAGCCAAGGAGGGTTGGGGAATGAGCAGTTCTTC
CASSQGGLGNEQFF
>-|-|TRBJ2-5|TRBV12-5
TGTGCTAGTGGGCCGGCCGGGACATCAGAGACCCAGTACTTC
CASGPAGTSETQYF
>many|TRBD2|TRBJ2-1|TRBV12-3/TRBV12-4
TGTGCCAGCAGGTTGACTAGCGGGAGGGCCGTTGAGCAGTTCTTC
CASRLTSGRAVEQFF
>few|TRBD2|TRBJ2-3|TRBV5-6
TGTGCCAGCAGCGCTAGGTACCTAGCGGGAGGGCCGAGCACAGATACGCAGTATTTT
CASSARYLAGGPSTDTQYF
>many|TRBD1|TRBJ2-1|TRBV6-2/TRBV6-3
TGTGCCAGCAGCGATACAGGGGTTGTTGGTGAGCAGTTCTTC
CASSDTGVVGEQFF
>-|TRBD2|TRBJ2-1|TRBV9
TGTGCCAGCAGCGTAGAGGTAGCGGGGTACAATGAGCAGTTCTTC
CASSVEVAGYNEQFF
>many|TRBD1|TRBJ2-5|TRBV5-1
TGCGCCAGCAGCTTGGGAGGGACAGTAGAGACCCAGTACTTC
CASSLGGTVETQYF
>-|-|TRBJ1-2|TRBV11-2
TGTGCCAGCAGCCAAACGGGACGGACTAACTATGGCTACACCTTC
CASSQTGRTNYGYTF
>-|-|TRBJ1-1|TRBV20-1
TGCAGTGCTAGCTCGGGGGGTCGGGCAGGGCAAGCTTTCTTT
CSASSGGRAGQAFF
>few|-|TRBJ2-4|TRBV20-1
TGCAGTGCTGGCAATCTAGCCAAAAACATTCAGTACTTC
CSAGNLAKNIQYF
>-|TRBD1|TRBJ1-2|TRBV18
TGTGCCAGCTCACCAATCCAGGGGGATGGCTACACCTTC
CASSPIQGDGYTF
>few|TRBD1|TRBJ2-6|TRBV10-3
TGTGCCATCAGTGAGTCGAGGGGGCTTGGGGCCAACGTCCTGACTTTC
CAISESRGLGANVLTF
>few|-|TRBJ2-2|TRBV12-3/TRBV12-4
TGTGCCAGCAGTTTAGGGCGGCAGGGAAGCGGGGAGCTGTTTTTT
CASSLGRQGSGELFF
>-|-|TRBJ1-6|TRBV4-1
TGCGCCAGCAGCCAAGAGTGGGGAAATTCACCCCTCCACTTT
CASSQEWGNSPLHF
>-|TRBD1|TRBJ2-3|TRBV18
TGTGCCAGCTCACCACTTCGACAGGGGAGCACAGATACGCAGTATTTT
CASSPLRQGSTDTQYF
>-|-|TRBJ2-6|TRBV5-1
TGCGCCAGCAGCGGGGGCCAGCCCGGTTCAGGGGCCAACGTCCTGACTTTC
CASSGGQPGSGANVLTF
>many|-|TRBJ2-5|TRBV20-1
TGCAGTGCTAGAATGTTGGGCGGGACCAAGGAAGAGACCCAGTACTTC
CSARMLGGTKEETQYF
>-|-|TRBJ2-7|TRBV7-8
TGTGCCAGCAGACGCGTCCGTGAGGGAGAGCAGTACTTC
CASRRVREGEQYF
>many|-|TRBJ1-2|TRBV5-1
TGCGCCAGCAGCCCCGGGCATGGAGGGGCTGCCCAGGGCTACACCTTC
CASSPGHGGAAQGYTF
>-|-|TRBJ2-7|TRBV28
TGTGCCAGCAGTTTCCCAGACACAGTCGGCGAGCAGTACTTC
CASSFPDTVGEQYF
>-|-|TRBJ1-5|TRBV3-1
TGTGCCAGCAGCCAAGCCTTCGACAATCAGCCCCAGCATTTT
CASSQAFDNQPQHF
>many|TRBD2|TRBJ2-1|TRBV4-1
TGCGCCAGCAGCCAATGGGGGGGGTATGAGCAGTTCTTC
CASSQWGGYEQFF
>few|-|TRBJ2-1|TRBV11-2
TGTGCCAGCAGCTACTTTCCGGGGGAGGGGGATGAGCAGTTCTTC
CASSYFPGEGDEQFF
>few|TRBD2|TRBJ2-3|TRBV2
TGTGCCAGCATCCCCCCGGGCGGGGGGAGCACAGATACGCAGTATTTT
CASIPPGGGSTDTQYF
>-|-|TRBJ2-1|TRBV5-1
TGCGCCAGCAGCTTGAACGGGGCCATCTACAATGAGCAGTTCTTC
CASSLNGAIYNEQFF
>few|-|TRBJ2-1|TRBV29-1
TGCAGCGTTGAGTCCGGGGTCCGGTCCTACAATGAGCAGTTCTTC
CSVESGVRSYNEQFF
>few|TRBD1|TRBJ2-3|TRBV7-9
TGTGCCAGCAGCTTTCGGGACAGTTCCACAGATACGCAGTATTTT
CASSFRDSSTDTQYF
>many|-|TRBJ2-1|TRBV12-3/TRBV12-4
TGTGCCAGCAGTTTGTGGGGGGCGAATGAGCAGTTCTTC
CASSLWGANEQFF